The next 25 T cell receptor beta chains were all read from a single sample in a study of blood T cells in healthy people across ages. It was with a sample-barcoded 5' primer and a J-beta primer mix that a second PCR of about 7 to 12 cycles was run. Using its own MiXCR run on the 5' RACE reads, TCRdb lists one record per CDR3 protein. The table includes more than 500,000 distinct CDR3 sequences, roughly 28% detected once. The sample consisted of blood. These receptors all stem from a woman in her 70s in good health.

This clonotype was recorded a few times. The chain recombines TRBV6-2 or TRBV6-3 with TRBJ2-1; weak D call: TRBD2 (5 bases). Between the trimmed V and J ends, which lost 0 bases and 1 base, there was a span of 13 bases. The CDR3 consists of 17 residues. Germline loops: CDR1 MNHEY, CDR2 SVGEGT. CDR3 bases: TGTGCCAGCAGTTACTCGATGAGGGATTTTTCCTACAATGAGCAGTTCTTC. This encodes CASSYSMRDFSYNEQFF.

The V call is TRBV21-1, the J call TRBJ1-4; the table names TRBD1, a call not compared with the DNA. TRBV21-1 counts as a pseudogene. The CDR3 is made up of 15 amino acids. The CDR3 DNA follows: TGTGCCAGCATCCCGTGGTACCTCTCTAATGAAAAACTGTTTTTT. Residues: CASIPWYLSNEKLFF.

The chain has TRBV5-5 and TRBJ2-5; TRBD2 matches 9 bases. The J call is doubtful: the DNA matches TRBJ2-1 better. The CDR3 has 14 amino acids. CDR1 and CDR2 from the germline V gene are SGHKS and YYEKEE (reference sequence). CDR3 nucleotides: TGTGCCAGCAGCTTGCGCGGGGGGGAAGGTGGGCAGTTCTTC. Protein: CASSLRGGEGGQFF.

The chain employs TRBV7-2 and TRBJ1-1; D not resolved. CDR3 size: 13 residues. The germline gives CDR1 SGHTA, CDR2 FQGNSA. This chain's CDR3 is CVTQLMVNTEAFF. For the CDR3, the DNA is TGTGTCACCCAGCTTATGGTGAACACTGAAGCTTTCTTT.

The chain employs TRBV3-1 and TRBJ2-5; TRBD2 matches 7 bases. The DNA end lines up better with TRBJ2-7; the J call may be wrong. CDR3 length: 14 residues. Per the germline V gene, CDR1 is LGHDT and CDR2 is YNNKEL (reference sequence). CDR3 nucleotides: TGTGCCAGCAGCATCCTGGGGCGGGGGAACGAGCAGTACTTC. This gives the protein CASSILGRGNEQYF.

Notes on this clonotype: The junction shows a germline mismatch at one end, possibly a read error. CDR3 DNA sequence: TGTGCCAGCAGCTTGGTCTCTGGGTCGGCCTACAATGGGCAGTTCTTC. Encoded protein: CASSLVSGSAYNGQFF. This chain uses TRBV5-5 with TRBJ2-5; no clear D. The DNA end favors TRBJ2-1, so the J call may be wrong. The CDR3 contains 16 residues. Germline-derived CDR1 and CDR2 are SGHKS and YYEKEE (reference sequence).

About this clonotype: The junction and the germline gene differ at one end; a read error may be behind it. The chain couples TRBV6-5 to TRBJ2-1; tentatively, D is TRBD1 or TRBD2 (6 bases each). CDR3 length equals 17 residues. Germline loops: CDR1 MNHEY, CDR2 SVGAGI. In nucleotides, the CDR3 is TGTGCCAGCAGTTACTCTTACGGGGGCCTCTCCTACAATGAGCAGTCCTTC. Translating gives CASSYSYGGLSYNEQSF.

The chain uses TRBV11-2 and TRBJ2-5; D unclear. Germline CDR1 and CDR2: SGHAT and FQNNGV. V gave up 1 base and J gave up 7 bases, with 13 bases separating them. This CDR3 has 14 amino acids. The CDR3 bases are TGTGCCAGCAGCTTAGCGGCTGTACCGGGGACCCAGTACTTC. It translates to CASSLAAVPGTQYF.

The rearrangement joins TRBV2 to TRBJ2-3; TRBD2 might be the D (5 bases). Germline CDR1 is SNHLY and CDR2 is FYNNEI. CDR3 length: 15 amino acids. V was clipped by 5 bases and J by 4 bases, with 16 bases between them. Here the CDR3 reads CASSPDWARSDTQYF. CDR3 bases: TGTGCCAGCAGTCCGGACTGGGCTCGTTCAGATACGCAGTATTTT.

The J gene is TRBJ2-5, the V gene TRBV12-3 or TRBV12-4, with 9 positions matching TRBD2. The trim removed 5 bases at V and 4 bases at J, leaving 23 bases unmatched. The CDR3 has 20 amino acids. CDR3: CASSRGVPTGTSRPRETQYF. CDR3 in DNA: TGTGCCAGCAGTAGAGGGGTCCCTACCGGGACTAGCCGACCACGAGAGACCCAGTACTTC.

The chain has TRBV20-1 and TRBJ2-1; D tentatively fits TRBD1 or TRBD2 (5 bases each). V was shortened by 0 bases and J by 7 bases, with 13 bases between the two germline ends. The CDR3 spans 14 residues. Germline V gene data show CDR1 as DFQATT and CDR2 as SNEGSKA (reference sequence). The CDR3 DNA reads TGCAGTGCTAGAGACGCCGGGGCTGGAAATGAGCAGTTCTTC. Amino acid sequence: CSARDAGAGNEQFF.

In this sample, this clonotype turned up a few times. The genes are TRBV12-3 or TRBV12-4 and TRBJ2-1; TRBD1 is a possible D gene (5 bases). Trimming stripped 4 bases from V and 4 bases from J, with 23 bases between. The CDR3 runs 18 residues. The CDR3 nucleotides are TGTGCCAGCAGTTCCTCAAACACAGGACCTTATACTTACAATGAGCAGTTCTTC. It translates to CASSSSNTGPYTYNEQFF.

This clonotype was recorded at least ten times. In DNA, the CDR3 is TGCAGCGTTGAACGGGACAGAGTCCAAGAGACCCAGTACTTC. It encodes CSVERDRVQETQYF. This chain uses TRBV29-1 with TRBJ2-5, with 7 positions matching TRBD1. Germline V gene data show CDR1 as SQVTM and CDR2 as ANQGSEA. V shed 2 bases, J shed 1 base, and the junction held 4 bases outside the gene matches. The length of the CDR3 is 14 residues.

The chain recombines TRBV21-1 with TRBJ2-5; the table's D call TRBD1 went unverified against the DNA. TRBV21-1 is a pseudogene segment. The CDR3 covers 13 residues. The CDR3 DNA reads TGTGCCAGCAGCAAGGGACAAAAAGAGACCCAGTACTTC. Protein product: CASSKGQKETQYF.

CDR3 nucleotide sequence: TGTGCCAGCAGTTTTTTTGGCGCGGGGGGGGTAACAGATACGCAGTATTTT. This codes for CASSFFGAGGVTDTQYF. The V gene is TRBV7-2, the J gene TRBJ2-3; 9 bases agree with TRBD2. Germline CDR1 and CDR2: SGHTA and FQGNSA. Losses at the gene ends were 6 bases for V and 3 bases for J; bases not matched to a gene: 13. CDR3 length: 17 residues.

In this sample, this clonotype turned up a few times. The chain has TRBV20-1 and TRBJ2-4, with a tentative D call TRBD2 (6 bases). Trimming stripped 1 base from V and 2 bases from J, with 9 bases between. The CDR3 is 14 amino acids. The germline gives CDR1 DFQATT, CDR2 SNEGSKA (reference sequence). The CDR3, as DNA: TGCAGTGCTAGAGCGGAGGGTACCAAAAACATTCAGTACTTC. Amino acids: CSARAEGTKNIQYF.

This clonotype has more than one count but fewer than ten. The chain carries TRBV20-1 and TRBJ2-1, with D perhaps TRBD2 (6 bases). The CDR3 is 15 amino acids. The V gene's germline CDR1 is DFQATT and CDR2 SNEGSKA (reference sequence). Deletions cut 2 bases from V and 12 bases from J, with 23 bases between. The CDR3 loop reads CSARSSGHMMLGQFF. CDR3 nucleotides: TGCAGTGCTAGATCGAGCGGGCATATGATGTTAGGGCAGTTCTTC.

This clonotype turned up a few times. CDR3 in DNA: TGTGCCAGCAGCCAAGAGGCGGCGCTCCAAGAGACCCAGTACTTC. Translated: CASSQEAALQETQYF. The chain combines TRBV4-2 with TRBJ2-5, with no clear D. From germline, CDR1 is LGHNA and CDR2 YNFKEQ. This CDR3 contains 15 residues. Trimming took off 0 bases at V and 1 base at J, with 9 bases between the two ends.

This clonotype came up a few times. This chain uses TRBV7-2 with TRBJ2-1; D gene uncertain. V shed 1 base and J shed 2 bases, with 6 bases lying between them. The CDR3 spans 14 residues. Germline-derived CDR1 and CDR2 are SGHTA and FQGNSA. The CDR3 region is CASSLVPPYNEQFF. CDR3 DNA sequence: TGTGCCAGCAGCTTAGTGCCGCCCTACAATGAGCAGTTCTTC. The full variable domain, its missing parts supplied by reference TRBV7-2 and TRBJ2-1, is GAGVSQSPSNKVTEKGKDVELRCDPISGHTALYWYRQSLGQGLEFLIYFQGNSAPDKSGLPSDRFSAERTGGSVSTLTIQRTQQEDSAVYLCASSLVPPYNEQFFGPGTRLTVL.

This clonotype turned up a few times. The chain couples TRBV7-9 to TRBJ2-3; D gene ambiguous. This CDR3 spans 15 amino acids. V lost 5 bases to trimming and J lost 3 bases, with 15 bases between them. Germline V gene sequence: CDR1 SEHNR, CDR2 FQNEAQ (reference sequence). CDR3 bases: TGTGCCAGCAGCGTTAGGGCTACTGGTACAGATACGCAGTATTTT. This gives the protein CASSVRATGTDTQYF.

This clonotype turned up a few times. The rearrangement joins TRBV7-9 to TRBJ2-5; maybe TRBD1 (6 bases). CDR3 length: 15 amino acids. Trimming removed 1 base from V and 5 bases from J, with 14 bases in between. Germline assignment: CDR1 SEHNR and CDR2 FQNEAQ (reference sequence). CDR3 DNA: TGTGCCAGCAGCTTAGGGACCCCAGGGGTCGAGACCCAGTACTTC. Translation: CASSLGTPGVETQYF.

This clonotype was observed a handful of times. The chain is built from TRBV12-3 or TRBV12-4 and TRBJ1-1; D unresolved. The CDR3 spans 15 residues. Trimming cost V 5 bases and J 1 base, with 14 bases left between them. The CDR3 protein is CASSPSGKRNTEAFF. The CDR3 DNA is TGTGCCAGCAGTCCCTCGGGGAAGCGGAACACTGAAGCTTTCTTT.

In this sample, this clonotype turned up a few times. The J gene is TRBJ2-2, the V gene TRBV9; D gene unclear. The CDR3 has 14 residues. Trimming cost V 3 bases and J 2 bases, with 8 bases left between them. Per the germline V gene, CDR1 is SGDLS and CDR2 is YYNGEE. CDR3 bases: TGTGCCAGCAGCGCCTACTTTAACACCGGGGAGCTGTTTTTT. It yields the protein CASSAYFNTGELFF.

This chain joins TRBV5-1 and TRBJ2-3; the match to TRBD2 covers 10 bases. From germline, CDR1 is SGHRS and CDR2 YFSETQ. Trimming took 2 bases from V and 1 from J; bases not matched to a gene: 4. CDR3 length: 16 amino acids. The chain's CDR3 is CASSFPGTSGTDTQYF. The CDR3 bases are TGCGCCAGCAGCTTTCCCGGGACTAGCGGCACAGATACGCAGTATTTT.

This clonotype was detected many times. The chain recombines TRBV27 with TRBJ2-5; D is unclear. CDR1 MNHEY and CDR2 SMNVEV come from the germline V gene (reference sequence). The CDR3 has 15 residues. V lost 2 bases, J lost 7 bases, and 17 bases lay in between. The CDR3: CASSLGGVGLRTQYF. The CDR3 nucleotides are TGTGCCAGCAGTTTAGGTGGCGTAGGCCTACGGACCCAGTACTTC.